Each of the 18 T cell receptor beta chains below was sequenced from the same sample in a study of identical twins. TCRdb re-called the 5' RACE reads with MiXCR, one entry per CDR3 protein. The profile covers approximately 210,000 distinct CDR3 sequences, with 6.5% appearing a single time and more than 12% taken by the ten largest. The same sample was also used in a study of T cells expressing NK-cell markers.

Source material: CD8+ T cells sorted from blood. These receptor sequences come from a woman aged 18-35 years in good health.

The chain combines TRBV7-9 with TRBJ2-7, with a tentative D call TRBD2 (5 bases). Trimming left V 5 bases short and J 3 bases short, with 11 bases between. The CDR3 is 13 amino acids. Germline assignment: CDR1 SEHNR and CDR2 FQNEAQ (reference sequence). CDR3 in DNA: TGTGCCAGCAGCGACGGACGGGGCTACGAGCAGTACTTC. Protein: CASSDGRGYEQYF. Supplemented by reference TRBV7-9 and TRBJ2-7, the full variable domain reads DTGVSQNPRHKITKRGQNVTFRCDPISEHNRLYWYRQTLGQGPEFLTYFQNEAQLEKSRLLSDRFSAERPKGSFSTLEIQRTEQGDSAMYLCASSDGRGYEQYFGPGTRLTVT.

V is TRBV12-3 or TRBV12-4 and J is TRBJ1-1, with a weak D call TRBD1 (5 bases). V was clipped by 3 bases and J by 1 base, with 15 bases between them. This CDR3 contains 16 residues. For the CDR3, the DNA is TGTGCCAGCAGTTTGCCCCCAGGGCAGCAGAACACTGAAGCTTTCTTT. Residues: CASSLPPGQQNTEAFF.

This clonotype has just a few counts. The chain employs TRBV7-9 and TRBJ2-6, with a tentative D call TRBD1 (6 bases). The length of the CDR3 is 15 residues. Trimming left V 9 bases short and J 3 bases short, with 15 bases between. Per germline, CDR1 SEHNR and CDR2 FQNEAQ (reference sequence). The CDR3: CASWGPGNGANVLTF. The CDR3 region has the DNA TGTGCCAGTTGGGGGCCGGGAAATGGGGCCAACGTCCTGACTTTC.

This clonotype has ten or more counts. The gene calls are TRBV7-9 and TRBJ2-7; D is possibly TRBD2 (5 bases). V gave up 5 bases and J gave up 0 bases, with 8 bases separating them. Germline CDR1 and CDR2: SEHNR and FQNEAQ (reference sequence). The CDR3 contains 13 residues. CDR3 DNA: TGTGCCAGCAGCCACGGGATCTCCTACGAGCAGTACTTC. Translated: CASSHGISYEQYF. Together with reference TRBV7-9 and TRBJ2-7, the CDR3 gives the full variable domain: DTGVSQNPRHKITKRGQNVTFRCDPISEHNRLYWYRQTLGQGPEFLTYFQNEAQLEKSRLLSDRFSAERPKGSFSTLEIQRTEQGDSAMYLCASSHGISYEQYFGPGTRLTVT.

V gene TRBV20-1 combines with J gene TRBJ2-2, with D unresolved. Germline values: CDR1 DFQATT, CDR2 SNEGSKA (reference sequence). The CDR3 consists of 11 residues. Trimming removed 3 bases at V and 7 bases at J, with 6 bases between. The CDR3 sequence is CSARGRGELFF. CDR3 in DNA: TGCAGTGCTAGGGGCCGCGGGGAGCTGTTTTTT.

The CDR3 spells CASSLGSLSGANVLTF. The CDR3 DNA reads as TGTGCCAGCAGCTTGGGCAGCCTCTCTGGGGCCAACGTCCTGACTTTC. The chain combines TRBV5-5 with TRBJ2-6, with D uncertain. The CDR3 totals 16 residues. V was clipped by 0 bases and J by 0 bases, with 7 bases between them. Germline CDR1 reads SGHKS; CDR2 reads YYEKEE (reference sequence).

This clonotype was recorded a few times. The chain carries TRBV27 and TRBJ2-1; D is possibly TRBD2 (6 bases). From germline, CDR1 is MNHEY and CDR2 SMNVEV (reference sequence). The CDR3 runs 15 residues. Trimming took 2 bases from V and 4 from J, leaving 12 bases between them. The CDR3 loop is CASSLAGSLYNEQFF. DNA of the CDR3: TGTGCCAGCAGTTTAGCGGGATCACTATACAATGAGCAGTTCTTC.

This clonotype showed up just a few times. The CDR3 DNA reads as TGTGCCAGCAGCTTAGGGCAACTTAGGGGTGAGCAGTTCTTC. It is translated as CASSLGQLRGEQFF. The gene calls are TRBV7-9 and TRBJ2-1; D perhaps matches TRBD1 (5 bases). The CDR3 covers 14 residues. V was shortened by 1 base and J by 9 bases, with 13 bases between the two germline ends. Germline CDR1 and CDR2: SEHNR and FQNEAQ (reference sequence).

Here the CDR3 reads CASLRSGTGFSYEQYF. In DNA, the CDR3 is TGTGCCAGTTTAAGATCCGGGACAGGGTTCTCCTACGAGCAGTACTTC. The gene calls are TRBV12-3 or TRBV12-4 and TRBJ2-7, with 9 bases that match TRBD1. After removal of 9 bases from V and 0 bases from J, the junction contained 12 bases not matched to a gene. CDR3 length: 16 residues.

V gene TRBV7-6 combines with J gene TRBJ2-7; the D gene is possibly TRBD2 (5 bases). Looked up from germline, CDR1 is SGHVS and CDR2 is FNYEAQ. The ends were cut back, 7 bases at V and 6 bases at J, with 13 bases in the middle. The CDR3 loop spans 12 amino acids. As DNA, the CDR3 is TGTGCCAGCACCTCGGGGTCGAGCGAGCAGTACTTC. Translated, it gives CASTSGSSEQYF.

V gene TRBV27 combines with J gene TRBJ2-2, with 8 bases aligning to TRBD1. CDR3 size: 14 residues. Germline CDR1 MNHEY, CDR2 SMNVEV (reference sequence). V shed 5 bases and J 6 bases; nucleotides not matched to a gene: 5. CDR3 DNA: TGTGCCAGCAGTCCTGACAGGGGATCCGGGGAGCTGTTTTTT. Its protein product is CASSPDRGSGELFF.

This clonotype turned up a few times. V and J are TRBV7-9 and TRBJ1-2, with 9 bases that match TRBD1. V dropped 6 bases and J dropped 4; count of bases not matched to a gene: 9. Germline CDR1 SEHNR, CDR2 FQNEAQ (reference sequence). The CDR3 is made up of 15 amino acids. The CDR3 nucleotides read TGTGCCAGCAGGAACTGGACAGGGGAGGGCTATGGCTACACCTTC. It translates to CASRNWTGEGYGYTF.

This clonotype has at least ten counts. The gene calls are TRBV4-3 and TRBJ2-7, with TRBD2 matching over 11 bases. Germline V gives CDR1 LGHNA, CDR2 YSLEER. V was pared by 1 base and J by 5 bases, with 7 bases of the junction left unmatched. The CDR3 consists of 16 residues. The CDR3: CASSQVGSGRGNEQYF. The CDR3 DNA reads TGCGCCAGCAGCCAAGTTGGTAGCGGGAGGGGGAACGAGCAGTACTTC.

The rearrangement joins TRBV27 to TRBJ2-3; no reliable D call. From germline, CDR1 is MNHEY and CDR2 SMNVEV (reference sequence). The germline V and J ends were trimmed by 2 bases and 4 bases, with 16 bases remaining between them. The CDR3 runs to 16 residues. DNA of the CDR3: TGTGCCAGCAGTTTAAATACCAGGTCTATGGCAGATACGCAGTATTTT. Protein product: CASSLNTRSMADTQYF.

The gene calls are TRBV4-1 and TRBJ2-6; D not resolved. The CDR3 contains 16 residues. The germline V gene has CDR1 MGHRA and CDR2 YSYEKL. Trimming removed 0 bases at V and 0 bases at J, with 6 bases between. Here the CDR3 reads CASSQERSSGANVLTF. DNA for the CDR3: TGCGCCAGCAGCCAAGAGAGGTCCTCTGGGGCCAACGTCCTGACTTTC.

This clonotype was recorded at least ten times. V is TRBV5-1 and J is TRBJ2-1, with D possibly TRBD1 on 8 matching bases. Per the germline V gene, CDR1 is SGHRS and CDR2 is YFSETQ. This CDR3 comprises 14 residues. Deletions cut 7 bases from V and 3 bases from J, with 14 bases between. The DNA of the CDR3 is TGCGCCAGCGTACAGGGGGAGGGCTACAATGAGCAGTTCTTC. The encoded protein is CASVQGEGYNEQFF. Full variable domain (rest looked up from reference TRBV5-1 and TRBJ2-1): KAGVTQTPRYLIKTRGQQVTLSCSPISGHRSVSWYQQTPGQGLQFLFEYFSETQRNKGNFPGRFSGRQFSNSRSEMNVSTLELGDSALYLCASVQGEGYNEQFFGPGTRLTVL.

This clonotype was counted a few times. The V call is TRBV7-9, the J call TRBJ2-1; a weak D match, TRBD2 (5 bases). V lost 2 bases and J lost 2, with 13 bases in between. CDR3 length: 16 residues. Germline assignment: CDR1 SEHNR and CDR2 FQNEAQ (reference sequence). For the CDR3, the DNA is TGTGCCAGCAGCTTACGGGCTAGCAGGACCTACAATGAGCAGTTCTTC. Translated: CASSLRASRTYNEQFF.

The chain combines TRBV27 with TRBJ2-1; 7 bases line up with TRBD2. The germline CDR1 and CDR2 sequences are MNHEY and SMNVEV (reference sequence). The trim removed 3 bases at V and 3 bases at J, leaving 8 bases unmatched. The CDR3 sequence is 16 residues long. CDR3 coding DNA: TGTGCCAGCAGTTTCCGGACTAGGATCGGCTACAATGAGCAGTTCTTC. Translation: CASSFRTRIGYNEQFF.